This TCR beta chain was found in a study of blood T cell repertoires in COVID-19. This CDR3 has 16 residues. J lost 3 bases, V lost 3 bases, and 8 bases had no gene match. CDR1 and CDR2 (germline): KGHSH, LQKENI. This clone came up a few times. The protocol was immunoSEQ multiplex PCR, while the TCRdb copy is restricted to in-frame clones and leaves out a portion. This table holds roughly 200,000 clones, around 86% found once. The clonotype was recovered from a young woman who had recovered from COVID-19. V usage is TRBV18 and J usage is TRBJ2-7; the match to TRBD2 covers 10 bases. Sequencing was performed on PBMCs or T cells enriched from blood (not recorded which). CDR3 residues: CASSPGTSVPNYEQYF. In nucleotides, the CDR3 is TGTGCCAGCTCACCCGGGACTAGCGTTCCGAACTACGAGCAGTACTTC.